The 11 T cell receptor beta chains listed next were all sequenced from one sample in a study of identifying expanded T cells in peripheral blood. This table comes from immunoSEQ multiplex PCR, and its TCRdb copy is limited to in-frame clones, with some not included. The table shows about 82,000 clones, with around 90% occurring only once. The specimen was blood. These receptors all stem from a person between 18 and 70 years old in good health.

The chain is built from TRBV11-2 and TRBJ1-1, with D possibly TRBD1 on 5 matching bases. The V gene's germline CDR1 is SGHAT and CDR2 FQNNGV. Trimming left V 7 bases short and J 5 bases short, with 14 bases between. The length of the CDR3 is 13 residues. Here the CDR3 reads CASTRAGRTEAFF. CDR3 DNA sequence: TGTGCCAGCACCCGCGCGGGGCGAACTGAAGCTTTCTTT.

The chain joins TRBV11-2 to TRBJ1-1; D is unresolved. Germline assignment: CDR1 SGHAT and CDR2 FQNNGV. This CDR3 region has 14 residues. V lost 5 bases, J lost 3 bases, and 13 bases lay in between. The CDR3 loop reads CASSPLAQDTEAFF. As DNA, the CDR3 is TGTGCCAGCAGCCCTCTGGCCCAAGACACTGAAGCTTTCTTT. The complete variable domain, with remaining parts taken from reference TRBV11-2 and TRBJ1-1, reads EAGVAQSPRYKIIEKRQSVAFWCNPISGHATLYWYQQILGQGPKLLIQFQNNGVVDDSQLPKDRFSAERLKGVDSTLKIQPAKLEDSAVYLCASSPLAQDTEAFFGQGTRLTVV.

CDR3 residues: CASSPSGELFF. Here the CDR3 DNA reads TGTGCCAGCTCACCCTCCGGGGAGCTGTTTTTT. This chain joins TRBV18 and TRBJ2-2; D uncertain. Germline CDR1 is KGHSH and CDR2 is LQKENI. The CDR3 runs to 11 residues. Trimming removed 3 bases at V and 6 bases at J, with 2 bases between.

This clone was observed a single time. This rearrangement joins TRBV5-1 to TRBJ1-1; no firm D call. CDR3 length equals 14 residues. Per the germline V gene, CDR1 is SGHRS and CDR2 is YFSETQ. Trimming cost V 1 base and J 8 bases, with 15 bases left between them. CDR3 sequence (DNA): TGCGCCAGCAGCTTGAGCCCCACGAGGACGGAAGCTTTCTTT. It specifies CASSLSPTRTEAFF.

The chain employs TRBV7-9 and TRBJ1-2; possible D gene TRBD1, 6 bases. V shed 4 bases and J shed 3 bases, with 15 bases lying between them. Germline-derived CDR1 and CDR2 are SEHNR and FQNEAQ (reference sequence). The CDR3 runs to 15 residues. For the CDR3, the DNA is TGTGCCAGCAGCTACTACAGGGAGTCTGACTATGGCTACACCTTC. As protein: CASSYYRESDYGYTF.

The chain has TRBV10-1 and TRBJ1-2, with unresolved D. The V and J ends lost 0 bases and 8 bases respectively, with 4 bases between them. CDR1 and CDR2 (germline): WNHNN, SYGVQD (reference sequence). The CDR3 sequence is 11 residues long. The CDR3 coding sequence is TGCGCCAGCAGTGAGTCTTGCGGCTACACCTTC. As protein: CASSESCGYTF.

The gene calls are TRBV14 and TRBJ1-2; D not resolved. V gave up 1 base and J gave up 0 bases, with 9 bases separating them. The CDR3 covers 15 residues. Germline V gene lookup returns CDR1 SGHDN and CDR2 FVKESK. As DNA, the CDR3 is TGTGCCAGCAGCCAAGCCCCAGGAGCTAACTATGGCTACACCTTC. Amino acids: CASSQAPGANYGYTF.

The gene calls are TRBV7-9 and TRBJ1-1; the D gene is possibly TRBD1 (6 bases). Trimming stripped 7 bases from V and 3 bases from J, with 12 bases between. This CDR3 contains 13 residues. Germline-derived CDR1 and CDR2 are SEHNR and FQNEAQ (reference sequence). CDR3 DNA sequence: TGTGCCAGCAACGACAGGACTGACACTGAAGCTTTCTTT. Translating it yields CASNDRTDTEAFF.

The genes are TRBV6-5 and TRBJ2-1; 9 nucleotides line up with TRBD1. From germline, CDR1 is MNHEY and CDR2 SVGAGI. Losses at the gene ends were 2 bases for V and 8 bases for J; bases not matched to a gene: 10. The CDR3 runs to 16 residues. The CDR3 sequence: CASSYRDRGMVDEQFF. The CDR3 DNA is TGTGCCAGCAGTTACCGAGACAGGGGGATGGTCGATGAGCAGTTCTTC.

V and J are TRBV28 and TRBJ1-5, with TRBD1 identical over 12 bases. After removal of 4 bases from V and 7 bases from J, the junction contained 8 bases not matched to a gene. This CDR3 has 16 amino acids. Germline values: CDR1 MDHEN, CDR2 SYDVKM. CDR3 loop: CASSSTGQGAWQPQHF. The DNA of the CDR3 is TGTGCCAGCAGTTCAACGGGACAGGGGGCATGGCAGCCCCAGCATTTT.

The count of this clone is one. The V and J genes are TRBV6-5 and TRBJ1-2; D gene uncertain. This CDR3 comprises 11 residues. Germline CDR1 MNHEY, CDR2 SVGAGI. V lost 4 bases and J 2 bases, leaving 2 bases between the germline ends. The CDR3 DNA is TGTGCCAGCAGTTCAAACTATGGCTACACCTTC. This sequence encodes CASSSNYGYTF.